This entry lists 27 T cell receptor beta chains sequenced from one sample in a study of T cells in Graves' hyperthyroidism and ophthalmopathy. RNA transcripts served as the template for amplifying TCR beta CDR3 regions. Researchers ran a first-round RT-PCR on the TCR CDR3 using the HTBI primer set. TCRdb independently ran MiXCR on the multiplex PCR reads; one entry per CDR3 protein. The sample lists roughly 170,000 distinct CDR3 sequences; over 15% were seen once. Sequenced input: blood. These TCRs come from a woman between 45 and 60 years old with Graves' hyperthyroidism.

This clonotype appeared many times. The chain links TRBV28 to TRBJ2-7; D call uncertain. The germline V gene has CDR1 MDHEN and CDR2 SYDVKM. The V end was cut by 3 bases, the J end by 0 bases, with 6 bases between. The CDR3 spans 13 residues. CDR3 in amino acids: CASSLPLSYEQYF. CDR3 nucleotide sequence: TGTGCCAGCAGTTTGCCCCTCTCCTACGAGCAGTACTTC.

This clonotype was found a few times. This may be a read error: a much more frequent sequence differs by one nucleotide. The chain employs TRBV6-1 and TRBJ1-5; D might be TRBD1 (6 bases). Trimming left V 6 bases short and J 5 bases short, with 17 bases between. The CDR3 runs to 15 residues. Germline V CDR1 and CDR2: MNHNS, SASEGT. CDR3 protein: CASRPFGQNDQPQHF. CDR3 DNA sequence: TGTGCCAGCAGACCATTCGGACAGAACGATCAGCCCCAGCATTTT.

Ten or more counts support this clonotype. V usage is TRBV6-1 and J usage is TRBJ2-1; D gene ambiguous. The CDR3 has 16 residues. With 6 bases removed from V and 0 bases from J, the gap between germline ends came to 15 bases. In germline, CDR1 is MNHNS, CDR2 SASEGT. The CDR3 coding sequence is TGTGCCAGCAGCAAAAGGCGGTGGAGCTCCTACAATGAGCAGTTCTTC. Amino acid sequence: CASSKRRWSSYNEQFF.

In its sample, this clonotype was seen many times. V gene TRBV9 combines with J gene TRBJ1-3; D remains ambiguous. Per germline, CDR1 SGDLS and CDR2 YYNGEE. The CDR3 totals 15 residues. V lost 2 bases, J lost 0 bases, and 9 bases lay in between. CDR3 protein: CASSVEVSSGNTIYF. CDR3 bases: TGTGCCAGCAGCGTCGAAGTGAGCTCTGGAAACACCATATATTTT.

Ten or more counts support this clonotype. The chain joins TRBV7-9 to TRBJ1-4; D might be TRBD1 (6 bases). Per germline, CDR1 SEHNR and CDR2 FQNEAQ (reference sequence). Trimming removed 7 bases at V and 0 bases at J, with 18 bases between. CDR3 length: 17 residues. The CDR3 DNA reads as TGTGCCAGCACAGCCGGGACACAAATTGCAACTAATGAAAAACTGTTTTTT. This gives the protein CASTAGTQIATNEKLFF.

The chain links TRBV7-9 to TRBJ2-7; 9 nucleotides align to TRBD1. Unmatched junction bases numbered 3, after V lost 6 bases and J lost 3 bases. This CDR3 has 13 residues. Germline assignment: CDR1 SEHNR and CDR2 FQNEAQ (reference sequence). The CDR3 region has the DNA TGTGCCAGCAGGAGGGGACAGGGCTACGAGCAGTACTTC. This codes for CASRRGQGYEQYF.

This clonotype was counted many times. This chain joins TRBV28 and TRBJ1-5, with 10 bases lining up with TRBD1. Looked up from germline, CDR1 is MDHEN and CDR2 is SYDVKM. V trimming: 4 bases; J trimming: 4 bases; junction bases outside the gene matches: 4. The length of the CDR3 is 15 residues. CDR3 in amino acids: CASSYGTGVNQPQHF. The CDR3 bases are TGTGCCAGCAGTTACGGGACAGGGGTGAATCAGCCCCAGCATTTT.

This clonotype was found many times. The chain recombines TRBV7-3 with TRBJ2-2; D remains ambiguous. The CDR3 runs to 16 residues. CDR1 and CDR2 from the germline V gene are SGHTA and FQGTGA. Trimming removed 5 bases from V and 2 bases from J, with 15 bases in between. CDR3 residues: CASSLTTTPNTGELFF. For the CDR3, the DNA is TGTGCCAGCAGCCTCACTACCACCCCAAACACCGGGGAGCTGTTTTTT.

This clonotype was found many times. The chain couples TRBV12-3 or TRBV12-4 to TRBJ2-7; 8 nucleotides align to TRBD2. The CDR3 runs 16 residues. Trimming at V came to 1 base and at J to 0 bases, leaving 5 bases not matched to a gene. In DNA, the CDR3 is TGTGCCAGCAGTTTAGGGGCTAGCGGGCTCTCCTACGAGCAGTACTTC. This gives the protein CASSLGASGLSYEQYF.

This clonotype was counted ten times or more. The chain uses TRBV7-9 and TRBJ1-1; no firm D call. CDR1 and CDR2 from the germline V gene are SEHNR and FQNEAQ (reference sequence). CDR3 length: 12 amino acids. V lost 5 bases, J lost 4 bases, and 8 bases lay in between. The CDR3 DNA follows: TGTGCCAGCAGCCCCCTTACCACTGAAGCTTTCTTT. Translated: CASSPLTTEAFF.

This clonotype was counted many times. The V gene is TRBV29-1, the J gene TRBJ2-1; 7 bases fit TRBD2. From germline, CDR1 is SQVTM and CDR2 ANQGSEA. The CDR3 totals 14 residues. V was clipped by 0 bases and J by 7 bases; unmatched bases: 6. In DNA, the CDR3 is TGCAGCGTTGAAGATGGGGCGGGGGAAAATGAGCAGTTCTTC. Protein product: CSVEDGAGENEQFF.

This clonotype was counted a few times. V and J are TRBV24-1 and TRBJ1-3; D gene unclear. Deletions cut 9 bases from V and 0 bases from J, with 14 bases between. Germline values: CDR1 KGHDR, CDR2 SFDVKD. The CDR3 has 15 residues. The CDR3, as DNA: TGTGCCACCGGAGGACCACCCAGCTCTGGAAACACCATATATTTT. Its translation is CATGGPPSSGNTIYF.

This clonotype was seen at least ten times. The CDR3 spells CASSPQTSVGAYEQYF. The CDR3 DNA sequence: TGTGCCAGCTCACCACAGACTAGTGTGGGGGCCTACGAGCAGTACTTC. The chain has TRBV18 and TRBJ2-7; tentatively, D is TRBD2 (6 bases). V was clipped by 1 base and J by 2 bases, with 15 bases between them. The CDR3 covers 16 residues. Germline V gene sequence: CDR1 KGHSH, CDR2 LQKENI.

This clonotype was seen at least ten times. The chain uses TRBV6-1 and TRBJ1-5; TRBD1 matches 10 bases. The V gene end was trimmed by 6 bases and the J gene end by 3 bases; junction bases not matched to a gene: 2. Looked up from germline, CDR1 is MNHNS and CDR2 is SASEGT. The CDR3 extends over 14 amino acids. The CDR3: CASRGTGVNQPQHF. The CDR3 DNA follows: TGTGCCAGCAGAGGGACAGGGGTCAATCAGCCCCAGCATTTT.

The chain joins TRBV4-1 to TRBJ1-3; D gene unclear. The CDR3 runs 16 residues. V dropped 3 bases and J dropped 0 bases, with 12 bases sitting between them. Per germline, CDR1 MGHRA and CDR2 YSYEKL. CDR3 protein: CASSQALPSSGNTIYF. For the CDR3, the DNA is TGCGCCAGCAGCCAGGCCTTACCCTCCTCTGGAAACACCATATATTTT.

This clonotype was counted ten times or more. In nucleotides, the CDR3 is TGCGCCAGCAGCTTACCGGAAACTAGCGGGGGGCTCACAGATACGCAGTATTTT. This gives the protein CASSLPETSGGLTDTQYF. J is TRBJ2-3 and V is TRBV5-1, with TRBD2 identical over 12 bases. Germline CDR1 reads SGHRS; CDR2 reads YFSETQ. V lost 2 bases and J lost 2; bases outside the gene matches: 9. The CDR3 totals 18 residues.

The V and J genes are TRBV12-3 or TRBV12-4 and TRBJ2-5; D is uncertain. The CDR3 runs 12 residues. V lost 4 bases and J 3 bases, leaving 6 bases between the germline ends. The DNA of the CDR3 is TGTGCCAGCAGTTCCATGGAAGAGACCCAGTACTTC. Amino acid sequence: CASSSMEETQYF.

This clonotype was counted many times. The rearrangement links TRBV7-3 to TRBJ2-2; D uncertain. V lost 5 bases, J lost 0 bases, and 10 bases lay in between. Per germline, CDR1 SGHTA and CDR2 FQGTGA. The CDR3 extends over 15 amino acids. The CDR3 loop is CASSPGSANTGELFF. The CDR3 region has the DNA TGTGCCAGCAGCCCAGGTTCAGCGAACACCGGGGAGCTGTTTTTT.

The chain has TRBV5-1 and TRBJ2-3; D remains unclear. The V gene's germline CDR1 is SGHRS and CDR2 YFSETQ. The CDR3 length is 15 residues. V lost 5 bases and J 1 base, leaving 14 bases between the germline ends. The CDR3 loop is CASSLILRGTDTQYF. CDR3 nucleotides: TGCGCCAGCAGTCTAATTCTCAGAGGCACAGATACGCAGTATTTT. The full variable domain, completed using reference TRBV5-1 and TRBJ2-3, is KAGVTQTPRYLIKTRGQQVTLSCSPISGHRSVSWYQQTPGQGLQFLFEYFSETQRNKGNFPGRFSGRQFSNSRSEMNVSTLELGDSALYLCASSLILRGTDTQYFGPGTRLTVL.

A few counts support this clonotype. V usage is TRBV4-1 and J usage is TRBJ1-5; D remains ambiguous. Germline values: CDR1 MGHRA, CDR2 YSYEKL. V lost 1 base and J 2 bases, leaving 15 bases between the germline ends. This CDR3 region has 17 residues. Here the CDR3 reads CASSQVELGTGNQPQHF. CDR3 sequence (DNA): TGCGCCAGCAGCCAAGTAGAGTTAGGAACTGGCAATCAGCCCCAGCATTTT.

This clonotype was seen at least ten times. This chain joins TRBV11-2 and TRBJ2-1; 8 bases agree with TRBD2. Germline assignment: CDR1 SGHAT and CDR2 FQNNGV. The V and J ends lost 3 bases and 5 bases, in that order; junction bases with no gene match: 6. This CDR3 region has 15 residues. The CDR3 protein is CASSFIGGADNEQFF. CDR3 coding DNA: TGTGCCAGCAGCTTTATCGGGGGGGCAGACAATGAGCAGTTCTTC.

The table lists this clonotype with many counts. The V call is TRBV13, the J call TRBJ2-5, with D hard to call. Deletions cut 0 bases from V and 5 bases from J, with 13 bases between. The CDR3 sequence is 15 residues long. The germline CDR1 and CDR2 sequences are PRHDT and FYEKMQ (reference sequence). CDR3 sequence reads: CASSLGLRPTETQYF. In DNA, the CDR3 is TGTGCCAGCAGCTTAGGCCTCAGGCCGACTGAGACCCAGTACTTC.

This clonotype occurred many times. The chain joins TRBV6-2 or TRBV6-3 to TRBJ1-2; the D is unclear. There are 14 residues in the CDR3. Germline CDR1 reads MNHEY; CDR2 reads SVGEGT. V lost 0 bases to trimming and J lost 4 bases, with 9 bases between them. CDR3 nucleotide sequence: TGTGCCAGCAGTTACTCGGGGATCCTCTATGGCTACACCTTC. Its translation: CASSYSGILYGYTF.

This sequence joins TRBV18 and TRBJ1-4, with D unclear. Germline CDR1 and CDR2: KGHSH and LQKENI. The CDR3 covers 15 residues. Trimming shortened V by 3 bases and J by 0 bases, and 8 bases separated the two germline ends. CDR3 bases: TGTGCCAGCTCACCGACGGTTGCAACTAATGAAAAACTGTTTTTT. Translating it yields CASSPTVATNEKLFF.

This clonotype was counted many times. The V gene is TRBV5-1, the J gene TRBJ2-7; 8 nucleotides match TRBD2. V lost 4 bases to trimming and J lost 4 bases; unmatched junction nucleotides: 10. The CDR3 covers 15 residues. The germline V gene encodes CDR1 SGHRS and CDR2 YFSETQ. CDR3 nucleotides: TGCGCCAGCAGCAAAGCCGGGACTAGGGGATACGAGCAGTACTTC. It is translated as CASSKAGTRGYEQYF.

This clonotype was counted many times. The chain has TRBV7-2 and TRBJ2-2; D is tentatively TRBD1 or TRBD2 (5 bases each). The CDR3 consists of 14 residues. The ends were cut back, 0 bases at V and 6 bases at J, with 8 bases in the middle. Germline V CDR1 and CDR2: SGHTA, FQGNSA. Here the CDR3 reads CASSLARGAGELFF. The CDR3 nucleotides read TGTGCCAGCAGCTTAGCAAGGGGAGCCGGGGAGCTGTTTTTT.

At least ten counts were recorded for this clonotype. CDR3 sequence reads: CATSRVGDGYTF. Here the CDR3 DNA reads TGTGCCACCAGCAGAGTTGGCGATGGCTACACCTTC. The chain is built from TRBV15 and TRBJ1-2; D remains ambiguous. CDR3 length equals 12 residues. Trimming removed 1 base from V and 6 bases from J, with 6 bases in between. CDR1 and CDR2 (germline): LNHNV, YYDKDF (reference sequence).